Presented here are 24 T cell receptor beta chains from one specimen sequenced in a study of beta chain features in type 1 diabetes. The authors reverse transcribed all of the isolated RNA, so sequencing captured expressed TCRB transcripts. The table came from immunoSEQ multiplex PCR; TCRdb's copy has only in-frame clones and leaves some out. The profile covers more than 300,000 clones, with around 8% appearing a single time and less than 0.45% taken by the ten largest. What was sequenced was central memory CD4+ T cells from blood. Receptor source: a woman under 30 in good health.

The V call is TRBV7-9, the J call TRBJ2-1; 8 bases fit TRBD2. CDR1 is SEHNR, CDR2 FQNEAQ, per germline (reference sequence). The CDR3 covers 14 residues. The V and J ends lost 3 bases and 7 bases, in that order; junction bases with no gene match: 5. CDR3 bases: TGTGCCAGCAGCTTCGGACTAGCACGAAATGAGCAGTTCTTC. It encodes CASSFGLARNEQFF.

The chain is built from TRBV4-3 and TRBJ2-1; a weak D match, TRBD1 (5 bases). Germline V gene data show CDR1 as LGHNA and CDR2 as YSLEER. The CDR3 totals 14 residues. Trimming left V 6 bases short and J 4 bases short, with 13 bases between. The CDR3 protein is CASRGRTTYNEQFF. In DNA, the CDR3 is TGCGCCAGCAGAGGTCGGACAACTTACAATGAGCAGTTCTTC.

The rearrangement joins TRBV6-6 to TRBJ2-7; tentatively, D is TRBD1 or TRBD2 (5 bases each). The CDR3 extends over 15 amino acids. The V end lost 5 bases, the J end lost 2 bases, and 16 bases lay between the germline ends. Germline CDR1 reads MNHNY; CDR2 reads SVGAGI (reference sequence). CDR3 sequence (DNA): TGTGCCAGCAGTGTAACCGGGACGAAGACCTACGAGCAGTACTTC. This translates into CASSVTGTKTYEQYF.

J is TRBJ1-1 and V is TRBV18, with D hard to call. The V end lost 4 bases, the J end lost 1 base, and 16 bases lay between the germline ends. Germline CDR1 reads KGHSH; CDR2 reads LQKENI. The CDR3 contains 16 residues. CDR3 loop: CASSRTSIGSNTEAFF. The CDR3 region has the DNA TGTGCCAGCTCACGAACAAGCATAGGGTCGAACACTGAAGCTTTCTTT.

The rearrangement joins TRBV15 to TRBJ1-2, with no clear D. V was cut by 0 bases and J by 5 bases, with 19 bases left in between. Germline V gene data show CDR1 as LNHNV and CDR2 as YYDKDF (reference sequence). The CDR3 has 17 amino acids. Written as DNA, the CDR3 is TGTGCCACCAGCAGAGATCCCACGGCGGCTCGAAATTATGGCTACACCTTC. Protein: CATSRDPTAARNYGYTF.

This rearrangement joins TRBV28 to TRBJ2-7, with a tentative D call TRBD1 (6 bases). This CDR3 has 16 amino acids. The ends were cut back, 5 bases at V and 2 bases at J, with 19 bases in the middle. Germline lookup yields CDR1 MDHEN and CDR2 SYDVKM. CDR3 sequence reads: CASSVQGSHRPYEQYF. The CDR3 DNA reads TGTGCCAGCAGTGTTCAGGGGAGCCATAGGCCCTACGAGCAGTACTTC.

The chain recombines TRBV18 with TRBJ1-1; 9 nucleotides match TRBD1. Germline CDR1 KGHSH, CDR2 LQKENI. This CDR3 spans 13 amino acids. The trim removed 5 bases at V and 7 bases at J, leaving 5 bases unmatched. CDR3 DNA: TGTGCCAGCTCAAGGGACAGGGACTATGAAGCTTTCTTT. Its translation: CASSRDRDYEAFF.

The J gene is TRBJ1-2, the V gene TRBV28; 8 bases are shared with TRBD1. Germline assignment: CDR1 MDHEN and CDR2 SYDVKM. The CDR3 has 13 residues. With V trimmed by 3 bases and J by 8 bases, 5 bases remained unmatched. The CDR3 loop is CASSLQGARGYTF. The CDR3 DNA sequence: TGTGCCAGCAGTTTGCAGGGGGCGCGCGGCTACACCTTC.

This chain uses TRBV4-2 with TRBJ2-3; no clear D gene. V was trimmed by 4 bases and J by 6 bases, leaving 11 bases between them. This CDR3 has 13 residues. Germline V gene sequence: CDR1 LGHNA, CDR2 YNFKEQ. The CDR3: CASSPSEGDTQYF. For the CDR3, the DNA is TGTGCCAGCAGCCCCAGCGAAGGGGATACGCAGTATTTT.

This clone was observed a few times. The chain uses TRBV5-1 and TRBJ2-6; unclear D gene. This CDR3 is built from 14 residues. Germline CDR1 is SGHRS and CDR2 is YFSETQ. V shed 6 bases and J shed 0 bases, with 7 bases lying between them. The CDR3 DNA sequence: TGCGCCAGCACTATGGGCTCTGGGGCCAACGTCCTGACTTTC. It translates to CASTMGSGANVLTF.

Comment on this clone: The sample carries other DNA sequences with the same CDR3. The chain joins TRBV5-4 to TRBJ2-7, with 8 nucleotides matching TRBD1. V lost 5 bases and J lost 7; bases outside the gene matches: 8. This CDR3 spans 13 amino acids. Germline CDR1 reads SGHNT; CDR2 reads YYREEE (reference sequence). CDR3 in amino acids: CASRRQGKAEQYF. As DNA, the CDR3 is TGTGCCAGCAGAAGACAGGGGAAAGCGGAGCAGTACTTC.

V usage is TRBV4-1 and J usage is TRBJ1-5; 10 nucleotides line up with TRBD1. V was clipped by 6 bases and J by 2 bases; unmatched bases: 4. There are 15 residues in the CDR3. The germline V gene has CDR1 MGHRA and CDR2 YSYEKL. Written as DNA, the CDR3 is TGCGCCAGCAGTCGTGGACAGGGGGGCAATCAGCCCCAGCATTTT. Translated: CASSRGQGGNQPQHF.

This clone has ten or more counts. The chain carries TRBV5-1 and TRBJ1-1; D call uncertain. V dropped 7 bases and J dropped 1 base, with 14 bases sitting between them. The CDR3 length is 14 residues. CDR1 and CDR2 from the germline V gene are SGHRS and YFSETQ. CDR3 sequence: CASPEPSTNTEAFF. In DNA form, the CDR3 reads TGCGCCAGCCCTGAGCCCAGCACGAACACTGAAGCTTTCTTT.

The table lists this clone with a few counts. The chain uses TRBV10-3 and TRBJ1-4, with D possibly TRBD1 on 5 matching bases. Germline V lookup: CDR1 ENHRY, CDR2 SYGVKD. The CDR3 sequence is 16 residues long. The ends were cut back, 2 bases at V and 3 bases at J, with 13 bases in the middle. The DNA of the CDR3 is TGTGCCATCAGTGAGGGCAGGGTGAATCCTAATGAAAAACTGTTTTTT. This gives the protein CAISEGRVNPNEKLFF.

The chain uses TRBV19 and TRBJ2-5, with TRBD2 matching 14 bases. The CDR3 totals 16 residues. Looked up from germline, CDR1 is LNHDA and CDR2 is SQIVND (reference sequence). V lost 6 bases to trimming and J lost 5 bases; unmatched junction nucleotides: 8. CDR3 in amino acids: CASSRTSGRFEETQYF. DNA of the CDR3: TGTGCCAGTAGCCGGACTAGCGGGAGGTTTGAGGAGACCCAGTACTTC.

This clone was seen at least ten times. Here the CDR3 reads CASSSKDGLAGNEQFF. The CDR3 DNA sequence: TGCGCCAGCAGCTCCAAGGACGGACTAGCGGGCAATGAGCAGTTCTTC. This chain joins TRBV5-1 and TRBJ2-1; 11 bases fit TRBD2. Trimming took 3 bases from V and 6 from J; bases not matched to a gene: 8. The germline V gene encodes CDR1 SGHRS and CDR2 YFSETQ. The CDR3 consists of 16 residues.

This chain uses TRBV4-2 with TRBJ2-1, with D unresolved. The CDR3 is made up of 16 amino acids. Germline V lookup: CDR1 LGHNA, CDR2 YNFKEQ. The V end was cut by 1 base, the J end by 0 bases, with 10 bases between. The CDR3 sequence: CASSQVRPSSYNEQFF. CDR3 bases: TGTGCCAGCAGCCAAGTTAGACCGAGCTCCTACAATGAGCAGTTCTTC.

In this sample, this clone turned up a few times. The V call is TRBV5-5, the J call TRBJ2-5; D gene uncertain. V lost 4 bases and J 3 bases, leaving 4 bases between the germline ends. The germline gives CDR1 SGHKS, CDR2 YYEKEE (reference sequence). This CDR3 has 11 residues. The CDR3 DNA is TGTGCCAGCAGCGAAAAAGAGACCCAGTACTTC. Translated, it gives CASSEKETQYF.

CDR3 bases: TGCGCCAGCAGCTTGCGTTCCGAGTCCGGGGAGCTGTTTTTT. Residues: CASSLRSESGELFF. The chain recombines TRBV5-1 with TRBJ2-2; D ambiguous. CDR1 is SGHRS and CDR2 is YFSETQ in the germline V gene. Deletions cut 1 base from V and 6 bases from J, with 10 bases between. The CDR3 totals 14 residues.

This clone was seen more than once but under ten times. The rearrangement joins TRBV27 to TRBJ2-7; D is possibly TRBD2 (6 bases). V lost 5 bases to trimming and J lost 3 bases, with 20 bases between them. The germline gives CDR1 MNHEY, CDR2 SMNVEV (reference sequence). The CDR3 is 16 residues long. The CDR3 sequence is CASSQRGTGIHYEQYF. DNA of the CDR3: TGTGCCAGCAGTCAACGAGGGACTGGGATACACTACGAGCAGTACTTC.

This rearrangement joins TRBV6-6 to TRBJ2-3; tentatively, D is TRBD2 (6 bases). The CDR3 extends over 15 amino acids. Germline lookup yields CDR1 MNHNY and CDR2 SVGAGI (reference sequence). Deletions cut 5 bases from V and 2 bases from J, with 14 bases between. The CDR3 DNA is TGTGCCAGCAGTCCGACTAGAAAAGCCACAGATACGCAGTATTTT. This encodes CASSPTRKATDTQYF.

The CDR3 is CASSTSGARYEQYF. The DNA of the CDR3 is TGTGCCAGCAGTACTAGCGGGGCTCGCTACGAGCAGTACTTC. This chain joins TRBV5-8 and TRBJ2-7, with 10 nucleotides matching TRBD2. The CDR3 spans 14 residues. Trimming removed 5 bases from V and 3 bases from J; junction bases left unmatched: 5. Germline CDR1 SGHTS, CDR2 YDEGEE. Based on the CDR3 plus reference TRBV5-8 and TRBJ2-7, the full variable domain is EAGVTQSPTHLIKTRGQQATLRCSPISGHTSVYWYQQALGLGLQFLLWYDEGEERNRGNFPPRFSGRQFPNYSSELNVNALELEDSALYLCASSTSGARYEQYFGPGTRLTVT.

The table lists this clone with a few counts. V is TRBV18 and J is TRBJ1-5, with unresolved D. The CDR3 covers 13 residues. V was cut by 5 bases and J by 4 bases, with 9 bases left in between. CDR1 KGHSH and CDR2 LQKENI come from the germline V gene. The CDR3 sequence: CASSVESNQPQHF. The CDR3 DNA reads TGTGCCAGCTCAGTGGAATCTAATCAGCCCCAGCATTTT. The full variable domain, in which reference TRBV18 and TRBJ1-5 provide the parts outside the CDR3, is NAGVMQNPRHLVRRRGQEARLRCSPMKGHSHVYWYRQLPEEGLKFMVYLQKENIIDESGMPKERFSAEFPKEGPSILRIQQVVRGDSAAYFCASSVESNQPQHFGDGTRLSIL.

Only a few counts were recorded for this clone. The chain recombines TRBV9 with TRBJ2-2; TRBD2 agrees at 11 bases. CDR1 and CDR2 from the germline V gene are SGDLS and YYNGEE. With 0 bases clipped from V and 8 bases from J, the junction kept 3 bases outside the gene matches. The CDR3 contains 15 residues. As DNA, the CDR3 is TGTGCCAGCAGCGTAGCACTAGCGGGAGCAGGGGAGCTGTTTTTT. This translates into CASSVALAGAGELFF.